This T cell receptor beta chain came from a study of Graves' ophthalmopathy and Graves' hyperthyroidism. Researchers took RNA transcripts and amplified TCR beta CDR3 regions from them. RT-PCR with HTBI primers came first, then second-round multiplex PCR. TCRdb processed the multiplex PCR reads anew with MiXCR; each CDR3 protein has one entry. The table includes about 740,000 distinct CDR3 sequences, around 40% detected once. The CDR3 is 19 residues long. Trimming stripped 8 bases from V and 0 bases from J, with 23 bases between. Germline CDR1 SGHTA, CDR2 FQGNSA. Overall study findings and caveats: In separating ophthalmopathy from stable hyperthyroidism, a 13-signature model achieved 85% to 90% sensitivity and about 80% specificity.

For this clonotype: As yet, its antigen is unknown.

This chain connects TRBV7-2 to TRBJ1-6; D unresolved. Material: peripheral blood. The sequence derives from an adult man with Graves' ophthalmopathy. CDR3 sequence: CASGLSVFLRSSYNSPLHF. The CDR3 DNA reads TGTGCCAGCGGCCTTAGTGTGTTTCTTCGGAGCTCCTATAATTCACCCCTCCACTTT.